The source of this T cell receptor beta chain is a study of post-analysis software for immune sequencing data. Overall study findings and caveats: Under F measure analysis, samples from one preparation batch co-clustered strongly. For normalized Chao1 diversity, multiple sclerosis patients scored significantly lower than controls did. Five TRBV segments (TRBV5-6, TRBV5-1 and TRBV20-1 among them) occurred more frequently in patients than in controls.

About this clonotype itself: The antigen is undetermined.

Carried by the TCR beta cDNA libraries were unique molecular identifiers. MiXCR, run by TCRdb on the PCR reads, gives a single entry per CDR3 protein. The table records 350,000 to 450,000 distinct CDR3 sequences, around a third of them present only once. Looked up from germline, CDR1 is LGHNA and CDR2 is YNFKEQ. With 4 bases removed from V and 6 bases from J, the gap between germline ends came to 16 bases. The CDR3 totals 15 residues. Material for sequencing was blood. The clonotype was recovered from a girl between 10 and 17 years old with multiple sclerosis. This chain connects TRBV4-2 to TRBJ1-5; D is undetermined. This CDR3 is CASSPEVHEGQPQHF. CDR3 sequence (DNA): TGTGCCAGCAGCCCAGAGGTGCACGAGGGTCAGCCCCAGCATTTT.